This T cell receptor (beta chain) was captured by sequencing in a study of blood T cell repertoires in COVID-19. Study context: COVID-19 samples collected from the United States, Italy and Spain covered acute and convalescent phases. The cDNA or gDNA used as material had been derived from T cells, B-cell-depleted T cells, or PBMCs.

Libraries were prepared by immunoSEQ multiplex PCR; TCRdb keeps only in-frame clonotypes and omits some of them. The table includes hundreds of thousands of clones, approximately 83% detected once. Between the trimmed V and J ends, which lost 3 bases and 5 bases, there was a span of 8 bases. CDR1 and CDR2 from the germline V gene are KGHSH and LQKENI. The CDR3 length is 13 residues. Source material: peripheral blood. The origin of this receptor is a woman aged 30 to 39 with COVID-19, enrolled during active disease. V is TRBV18 and J is TRBJ2-1, with no clear D. CDR3 DNA: TGTGCCAGCTCACCGGGCCGCGACAATGAGCAGTTCTTC. The encoded protein is CASSPGRDNEQFF.